These T cell receptor beta chains were read from a single sample in a study of cytomegalovirus exposure and HLA in healthy donors. TCRdb's copy holds only in-frame clones and misses some; the assay was immunoSEQ multiplex PCR. The sample yields around 130,000 clones, roughly 76% seen once. The source material was PBMCs. The source is a female donor in good health and CMV-seronegative. The CDR3 runs from the conserved cysteine through the conserved F or W. A D gene is named only where the DNA matches it firmly. Expanded clones get a size class; other rows say once, few or many, or leave the size out.

v_call	j_call	clone_size	d_call	cdr3_nt	cdr3_aa
TRBV5-1	TRBJ2-7	NA	TRBD2	TGCGCCAGCAGCTCGCCCCACGGCGGGGGTGAAGACGAGCAGTACTTC	CASSSPHGGGEDEQYF
TRBV5-4	TRBJ1-1	NA	NA	TGTGCCAGCAGCTTGGGTCCCCCGGGGAGCGGGAACACTGAAGCTTTCTTT	CASSLGPPGSGNTEAFF
TRBV2	TRBJ2-1	once	NA	TGTGCCAGCAGGGGGGACTGGGATGACAATGAGCAGTTCTTC	CASRGDWDDNEQFF
TRBV5-4	TRBJ1-2	NA	TRBD1	TGTGCCAGCAGCTTTTACCCAGGGACAGGGGATGGTGGCTACACCTTC	CASSFYPGTGDGGYTF
TRBV28	TRBJ2-7	once	NA	TGTGCCAGCAGTTTATTTTCAGGGCGGAGCTCCTACGAGCAGTACTTC	CASSLFSGRSSYEQYF
TRBV27	TRBJ1-5	NA	NA	TGTGCCAGCAGCTACCAGACAGATAGCAATCAGCCCCAGCATTTT	CASSYQTDSNQPQHF
TRBV6-5	TRBJ2-1	few	NA	TGTGCCAGCAGTAGTCGCAGGGATGGTGAGCAGTTCTTC	CASSSRRDGEQFF
TRBV7-3	TRBJ1-1	once	TRBD1	TGTGCCATCTCCCTCGGCGGACAGGTCAACACTGAAGCTTTCTTT	CAISLGGQVNTEAFF
TRBV29-1	TRBJ2-7	few	NA	TGCAGCGTTGAGGACAGCTCCTACGAGCAGTACTTC	CSVEDSSYEQYF
TRBV15	TRBJ2-1	NA	TRBD2	TGTGCCACCAGCAGAGATTTGACGGGAGGTGAGCAGTTCTTC	CATSRDLTGGEQFF
TRBV5-6	TRBJ1-5	few	NA	TGTGCCAGCAGCTTGGCCCGGGGGATCAGCAATCAGCCCCAGCATTTT	CASSLARGISNQPQHF
TRBV11-2	TRBJ2-7	NA	NA	TGTGCCAGCAGCTTAGGGGGGCCTTACGAGCAGTACTTC	CASSLGGPYEQYF
TRBV19	TRBJ2-1	NA	TRBD2	TGTGCCAGTAGTATAACTAGCGGGAGTCAAAGTGAGCAGTTCTTC	CASSITSGSQSEQFF
TRBV4-1	TRBJ1-1	few	NA	TGCGCCAGCAGCCAAGACCCCGGGACACCTGAAGCTTTCTTT	CASSQDPGTPEAFF
TRBV4-1	TRBJ2-3	NA	TRBD2	TGCGCCAGCAGCCAAGTGAAGCTAGCGGGAGCGTCATCAGATACGCAGTATTTT	CASSQVKLAGASSDTQYF
TRBV7-2	TRBJ1-1	NA	TRBD1	TGTGCCAGCAGCTTAAGCCTCGGGACAGGGCAGAAAGCTTTCTTT	CASSLSLGTGQKAFF